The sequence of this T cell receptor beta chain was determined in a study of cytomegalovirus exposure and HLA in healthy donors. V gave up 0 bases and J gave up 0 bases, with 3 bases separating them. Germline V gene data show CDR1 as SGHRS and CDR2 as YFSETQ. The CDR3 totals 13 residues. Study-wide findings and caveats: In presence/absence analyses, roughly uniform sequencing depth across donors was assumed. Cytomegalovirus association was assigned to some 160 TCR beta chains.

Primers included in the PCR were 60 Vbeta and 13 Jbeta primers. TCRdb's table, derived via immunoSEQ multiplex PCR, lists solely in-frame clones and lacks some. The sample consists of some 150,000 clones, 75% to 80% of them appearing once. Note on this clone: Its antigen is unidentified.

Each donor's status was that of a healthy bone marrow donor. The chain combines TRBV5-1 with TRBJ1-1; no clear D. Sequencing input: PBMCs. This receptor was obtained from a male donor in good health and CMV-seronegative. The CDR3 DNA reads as TGCGCCAGCAGCTTGGTTATGAACACTGAAGCTTTCTTT. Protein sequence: CASSLVMNTEAFF.